These T cell receptor beta chains were read from a single sample in a study of CDR3 diversity in severe acne. TCRdb re-called the PCR reads with MiXCR, one entry per CDR3 protein. The sample has over 100,000 distinct CDR3 sequences, 51% seen once. The sequenced material came from blood. The receptor source for this set is a male donor with acne. Both conserved end residues are part of each CDR3. D genes are given only for firm matches. Clone size appears in some rows only: once, few, many, or a class for an expanded clone.

v_gene	abundance	d_gene	j_gene	CDR3aa	CDR3nt
TRBV10-1	.	TRBD1	TRBJ2-5	CASSEGGQAGGQQYF	TGCGCCAGCAGTGAAGGGGGCCAAGCAGGGGGACAACAGTACTTC
TRBV25-1	.	.	TRBJ1-2	CASSGDSSLDYGYTF	TGTGCCAGCAGTGGCGACAGTTCCCTAGACTATGGCTACACCTTC
TRBV5-4	few	TRBD2	TRBJ2-7	CASSPGLAEYDEQYF	TGTGCCAGCAGCCCAGGACTAGCGGAATACGACGAGCAGTACTTC
TRBV7-9	.	TRBD1	TRBJ2-7	CASRQGEQYF	TGTGCCAGCCGACAGGGCGAGCAGTACTTC
TRBV7-9	once	.	TRBJ1-1	CASSLAHSGEAFF	TGTGCCAGCAGCTTAGCTCATTCCGGAGAAGCTTTCTTT
TRBV4-1	.	.	TRBJ1-2	CASSQEAITGTLYGYTF	TGCGCCAGCAGCCAAGAGGCAATAACCGGGACACTCTATGGCTACACCTTC
TRBV5-1	.	TRBD1	TRBJ2-7	CASSPDRTWEQYF	TGCGCCAGCAGCCCGGACAGGACGTGGGAGCAGTACTTC
TRBV7-2	few	.	TRBJ2-2	CASSHWAPGELFF	TGTGCCAGCAGCCATTGGGCCCCCGGGGAGCTGTTTTTT
TRBV20-1	.	TRBD1	TRBJ2-5	CSASRAGTGANQETQYF	TGCAGTGCTAGTCGGGCCGGGACAGGGGCCAACCAAGAGACCCAGTACTTC
TRBV9	.	.	TRBJ2-2	CASSVDYFTGELFF	TGTGCCAGCAGCGTGGATTACTTCACCGGGGAGCTGTTTTTT
TRBV7-3	.	TRBD2	TRBJ2-3	CASSSPPSSGGTDTQYF	TGTGCCAGCAGCTCCCCCCCTTCTAGCGGGGGCACAGATACGCAGTATTTT
TRBV3-1	.	TRBD1	TRBJ1-1	CASSQRGRTEAFF	TGTGCCAGCAGCCAGAGGGGGCGAACTGAAGCTTTCTTT
TRBV7-2	many	.	TRBJ1-5	CASSPHPTRYSNQPQHF	TGTGCCAGCAGCCCCCACCCGACACGGTATAGCAATCAGCCCCAGCATTTT
TRBV10-3	many	.	TRBJ1-1	CAISESPGGDPNTEAFF	TGTGCCATCAGTGAGTCCCCAGGTGGGGACCCGAACACTGAAGCTTTCTTT
TRBV9	many	TRBD1	TRBJ1-5	CASSLGQGGQPQHF	TGTGCCAGCAGCCTCGGACAGGGAGGGCAGCCCCAGCATTTT
TRBV20-1	many	TRBD1	TRBJ1-4	CSARVGTGGATNEKLFF	TGCAGTGCTAGGGTCGGGACAGGGGGCGCGACTAATGAAAAACTGTTTTTT
TRBV5-4	.	TRBD1	TRBJ1-2	CASSPGQGGGYTF	TGTGCCAGCAGTCCAGGACAGGGCGGTGGCTACACCTTC
TRBV6-5	.	TRBD1	TRBJ1-2	CASSYAVDRAAGYTF	TGTGCCAGCAGTTACGCCGTCGACAGGGCTGCTGGCTACACCTTC
TRBV7-8	many	TRBD2	TRBJ2-5	CASSLWRGAQLETQYF	TGTGCCAGCAGCTTATGGCGGGGGGCCCAGTTAGAGACCCAGTACTTC
TRBV7-9	.	.	TRBJ2-5	CASSSSPTEETQYF	TGTGCCAGCAGCTCATCACCGACGGAAGAGACCCAGTACTTC
TRBV6-1	many	.	TRBJ2-7	CASNNLRGFYEQYF	TGTGCCAGCAACAACCTACGGGGATTCTACGAGCAGTACTTC
TRBV20-1	.	TRBD2	TRBJ2-1	CSARDVTSGRGDSYNEQFF	TGCAGTGCTAGAGATGTAACTAGCGGGAGGGGCGATTCCTACAATGAGCAGTTCTTC
TRBV25-1	.	.	TRBJ2-3	CASSEFLAPTDTQYF	TGTGCCAGCAGCGAATTTCTGGCACCCACAGATACGCAGTATTTT
TRBV24-1	.	TRBD2	TRBJ2-7	CATSDPRLAGRPENF	TGTGCCACCAGTGACCCCCGACTAGCGGGACGACCGGAGAACTTC
TRBV6-2/TRBV6-3	many	.	TRBJ2-1	CASSSYVEQFF	TGTGCCAGCAGTTCGTATGTTGAGCAGTTCTTC
TRBV7-8	.	.	TRBJ1-5	CASSFGARDQPQHF	TGTGCCAGCAGCTTCGGGGCTAGAGATCAGCCCCAGCATTTT
TRBV2	.	.	TRBJ2-5	CAMKTSQETQYF	TGTGCCATGAAGACTAGCCAAGAGACCCAGTACTTC
TRBV20-1	.	.	TRBJ2-2	CSAKYELFF	TGCAGTGCTAAATACGAGCTGTTTTTT
TRBV5-1	many	.	TRBJ2-3	CASSPNRLTDTQYF	TGCGCCAGCAGCCCCAACCGACTCACAGATACGCAGTATTTT
TRBV11-2	many	TRBD2	TRBJ2-1	CASSQRGDEGNEQFF	TGTGCCAGCAGCCAGCGGGGAGATGAGGGCAATGAGCAGTTCTTC
TRBV11-1	.	TRBD2	TRBJ2-5	CASSQTGDLGLVEETQYF	TGCGCCAGCAGCCAAACGGGGGACCTCGGACTAGTCGAAGAGACCCAGTACTTC
TRBV12-3/TRBV12-4	.	.	TRBJ2-7	CASSWGAGLSGEQYF	TGTGCCAGCAGCTGGGGGGCGGGACTGTCTGGCGAGCAGTACTTC
TRBV10-2	.	TRBD2	TRBJ2-5	CASTDLAGGGETQYF	TGCGCCAGCACGGATCTAGCGGGAGGTGGAGAGACCCAGTACTTC
TRBV5-8	many	TRBD1	TRBJ2-1	CASSLAGQGDEQFF	TGTGCCAGCAGCTTGGCGGGACAGGGCGATGAGCAGTTCTTC
TRBV11-1	.	TRBD1	TRBJ1-1	CASSLGGQGYTEAFF	TGTGCCAGCAGCTTGGGCGGACAGGGGTACACTGAAGCTTTCTTT
TRBV4-1	.	TRBD2	TRBJ2-5	CASSQEASGGSMGTQYF	TGCGCCAGCAGCCAAGAGGCTAGCGGGGGGTCCATGGGGACCCAGTACTTC
TRBV28	.	.	TRBJ2-5	CASSLSTRVYGETQYF	TGTGCCAGCAGTTTATCGACGCGGGTTTACGGGGAGACCCAGTACTTC
TRBV7-9	.	TRBD1	TRBJ2-7	CASSLAAGGEKAYEQYF	TGTGCCAGCAGCTTAGCAGCAGGGGGCGAAAAGGCCTACGAGCAGTACTTC
TRBV9	.	TRBD2	TRBJ2-3	CASSVGLAAFTDTQYF	TGTGCCAGCAGCGTCGGACTAGCGGCGTTCACAGATACGCAGTATTTT
TRBV29-1	many	TRBD1	TRBJ1-1	CSVAIDRGLIF	TGCAGCGTTGCTATCGACAGGGGACTTATCTTT